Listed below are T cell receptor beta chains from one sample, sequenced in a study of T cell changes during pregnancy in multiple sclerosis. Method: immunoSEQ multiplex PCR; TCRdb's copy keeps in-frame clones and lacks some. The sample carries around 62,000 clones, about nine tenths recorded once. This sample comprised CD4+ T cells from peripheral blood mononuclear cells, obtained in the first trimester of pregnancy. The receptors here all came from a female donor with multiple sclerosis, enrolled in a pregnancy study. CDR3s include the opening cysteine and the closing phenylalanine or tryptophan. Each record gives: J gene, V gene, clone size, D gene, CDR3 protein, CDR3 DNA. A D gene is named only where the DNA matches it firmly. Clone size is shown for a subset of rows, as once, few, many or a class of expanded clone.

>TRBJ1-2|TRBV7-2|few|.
CASSSLYGYTF
TGTGCCAGCAGCTCCCTTTATGGCTACACCTTC
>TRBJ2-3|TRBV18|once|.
CASSPQIGEGDTQYF
TGTGCCAGCTCACCCCAGATTGGAGAGGGAGATACGCAGTATTTT
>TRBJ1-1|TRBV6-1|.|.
CASSEVKGTEAFF
TGTGCCAGCAGTGAAGTTAAGGGGACTGAAGCTTTCTTT
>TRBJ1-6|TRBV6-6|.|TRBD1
CASSPPGQYNSPLHF
TGTGCCAGCAGCCCGCCGGGACAGTATAATTCACCCCTCCACTTT
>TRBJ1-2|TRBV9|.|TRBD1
CASSAQTGVYGYTF
TGTGCCAGCAGCGCCCAGACAGGGGTCTATGGCTACACCTTC
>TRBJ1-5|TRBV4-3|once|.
CASSQEVRNQPQHF
TGCGCTAGCAGCCAAGAGGTGAGAAATCAGCCCCAGCATTTT
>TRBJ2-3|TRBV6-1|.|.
CASSGTGLGSTDTQYF
TGTGCCAGCAGTGGTACAGGGCTCGGGAGCACAGATACGCAGTATTTT
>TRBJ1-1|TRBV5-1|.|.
CASSPDRFREAFF
TGCGCCAGCAGCCCCGACAGGTTCCGAGAGGCTTTCTTT
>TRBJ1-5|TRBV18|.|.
CASSPLFQDNQPQHF
TGTGCCAGCTCACCACTCTTCCAGGACAATCAGCCCCAGCATTTT
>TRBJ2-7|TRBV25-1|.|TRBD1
CASSGRDRGYEQYF
TGTGCCAGCAGTGGCCGGGACAGGGGCTACGAGCAGTACTTC
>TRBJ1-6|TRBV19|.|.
CASSIAQGYSPLHF
TGTGCCAGTAGTATCGCCCAGGGATATTCACCCCTCCACTTT
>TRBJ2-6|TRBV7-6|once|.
CASGGVSGANVLTF
TGTGCCAGCGGGGGCGTCTCTGGGGCCAACGTCCTGACTTTC
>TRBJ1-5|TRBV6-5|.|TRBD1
CASSLTGGSNQPQHF
TGTGCCAGCAGTTTAACAGGGGGGAGCAATCAGCCCCAGCATTTT
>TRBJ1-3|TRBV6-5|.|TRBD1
CAVRTGGGNTIYF
TGTGCCGTTAGGACAGGGGGCGGAAACACCATATATTTT
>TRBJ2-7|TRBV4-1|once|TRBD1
CASSQPDRAYEQYF
TGCGCCAGCAGCCAACCGGACAGGGCCTACGAGCAGTACTTC
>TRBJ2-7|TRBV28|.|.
CASRGQGYSYEQYF
TGTGCCAGCAGGGGGCAGGGCTACTCCTACGAGCAGTACTTC
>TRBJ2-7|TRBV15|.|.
CATSRAASSGQYF
TGTGCCACCAGCAGAGCCGCAAGTTCAGGGCAGTACTTC
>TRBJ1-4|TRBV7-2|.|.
CASSSQAATNEKLFF
TGTGCCAGCAGCTCCCAGGCTGCAACTAATGAAAAACTGTTTTTT
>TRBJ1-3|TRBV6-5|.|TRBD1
CASSPTGTGRNTIYF
TGTGCCAGCAGTCCTACCGGGACAGGGAGAAACACCATATATTTT
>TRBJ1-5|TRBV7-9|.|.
CASSPSGGVSNQPQHF
TGTGCCAGCAGCCCTTCTGGCGGGGTTAGCAATCAGCCCCAGCATTTT
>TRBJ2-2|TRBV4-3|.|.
CASSHGTRGWGTGELFF
TGCGCCAGCAGCCACGGAACCAGGGGATGGGGCACCGGGGAGCTGTTTTTT
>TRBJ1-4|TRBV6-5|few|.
CASSSTATNEKLFF
TGTGCCAGCAGTTCGACAGCAACTAATGAAAAACTGTTTTTT
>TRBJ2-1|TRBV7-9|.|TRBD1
CASSPGTESYNEQFF
TGTGCCAGCAGCCCCGGGACAGAGTCCTACAATGAGCAGTTCTTC
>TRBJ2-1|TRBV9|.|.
CASSVRGDEQFF
TGTGCCAGCAGCGTACGCGGGGATGAGCAGTTCTTC
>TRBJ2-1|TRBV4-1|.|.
CASSQVGGGAVNEQFF
TGCGCCAGCAGCCAAGTAGGTGGGGGGGCCGTAAATGAGCAGTTCTTC
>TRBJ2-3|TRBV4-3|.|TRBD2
CASSQIAGGNTDTQYF
TGCGCCAGCAGCCAAATAGCGGGGGGGAACACAGATACGCAGTATTTT
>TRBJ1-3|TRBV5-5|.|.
CASSPWADYPSSGNTIYF
TGTGCCAGCAGCCCCTGGGCGGACTACCCTAGCTCTGGAAACACCATATATTTT
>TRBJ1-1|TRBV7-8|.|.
CASSANRLNTEAFF
TGTGCCAGCAGCGCTAATAGATTGAACACTGAAGCTTTCTTT
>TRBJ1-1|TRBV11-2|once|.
CASSLGRGARSTEAFF
TGTGCCAGCAGCTTAGGAAGGGGCGCCCGGAGCACTGAAGCTTTCTTT
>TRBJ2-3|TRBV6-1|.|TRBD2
CASSQAPGLAESTDTQYF
TGTGCCAGCAGTCAAGCGCCGGGACTAGCGGAGAGCACAGATACGCAGTATTTT
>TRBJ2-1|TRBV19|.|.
CASRTGRNEQFF
TGTGCCAGTAGGACGGGGAGGAATGAGCAGTTCTTC
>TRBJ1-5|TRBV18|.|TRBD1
CASSPTGANQPQHF
TGTGCCAGCTCACCAACAGGGGCAAATCAGCCCCAGCATTTT
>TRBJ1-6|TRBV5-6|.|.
CASSFRQRYNSPLHF
TGTGCCAGCAGCTTTAGACAGAGATATAATTCACCCCTCCACTTT
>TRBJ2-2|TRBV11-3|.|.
CASSRREGANTGELFF
TGTGCCAGCAGCCGTAGGGAAGGGGCGAACACCGGGGAGCTGTTTTTT
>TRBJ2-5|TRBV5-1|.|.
CASHGDSSGTQYF
TGCGCCAGCCACGGGGATTCGAGCGGGACCCAGTACTTC
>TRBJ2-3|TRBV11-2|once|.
CASSFLVDTQYF
TGTGCCAGCAGCTTCCTTGTAGATACGCAGTATTTT
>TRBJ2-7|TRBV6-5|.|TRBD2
CASSAPRLAGHEQYF
TGTGCCAGCAGTGCCCCCCGACTAGCGGGCCACGAGCAGTACTTC
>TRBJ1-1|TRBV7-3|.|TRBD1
CASSQTGGNTEAFF
TGTGCCAGCAGCCAGACAGGGGGCAACACTGAAGCTTTCTTT
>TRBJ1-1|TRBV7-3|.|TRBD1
CASSLTGTENTEAFF
TGTGCCAGCAGCTTGACCGGGACAGAGAACACTGAAGCTTTCTTT
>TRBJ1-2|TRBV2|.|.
CASSGVPRGGYTF
TGTGCCAGCAGTGGAGTACCCAGGGGTGGCTACACCTTC
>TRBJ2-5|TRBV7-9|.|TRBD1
CASSYGTGATQYF
TGTGCCAGCAGCTACGGGACAGGGGCGACCCAGTACTTC
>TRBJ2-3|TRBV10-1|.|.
CASSDVRDTDTQYF
TGCGCCAGCAGTGATGTGCGAGACACAGATACGCAGTATTTT
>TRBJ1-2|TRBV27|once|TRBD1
CASRPRGRGYGYTF
TGTGCCAGCAGGCCCAGGGGCAGGGGGTATGGCTACACCTTC
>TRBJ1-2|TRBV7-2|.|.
CASSLEPGRGYTF
TGTGCCAGCAGCTTAGAGCCAGGGCGAGGCTACACCTTC
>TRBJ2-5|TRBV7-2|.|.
CASSEDTETQYF
TGTGCCAGCAGCGAAGACACAGAGACCCAGTACTTC
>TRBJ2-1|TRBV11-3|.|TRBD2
CASSFSGGNNEQFF
TGTGCCAGCAGCTTTAGCGGGGGGAACAATGAGCAGTTCTTC
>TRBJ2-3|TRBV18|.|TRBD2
CASSPLAGAPSSTDTQYF
TGTGCCAGCTCGCCACTAGCGGGGGCTCCGTCTAGCACAGATACGCAGTATTTT
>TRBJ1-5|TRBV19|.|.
CASSGSGGNQPQHF
TGTGCCAGTAGTGGGTCGGGGGGCAATCAGCCCCAGCATTTT